The clone carrying this T cell receptor (beta chain) was counted a few times. Its antigen is not identified. This specimen belongs to a study of cytomegalovirus exposure and HLA in healthy donors. General study results and limits: For most TCR sequences rarity was the rule, although some public TCRs occurred in many donors. According to a subsequent analysis, TCR clusters identified in the first cohort showed a tendency to co-occur across the roughly 110 validation repertoires. It was reportedly the case that the classifier diagnosed cytomegalovirus status with high specificity and sensitivity. The investigators catalogued 150 to 200 TCR beta chains as cytomegalovirus-associated.

Germline V gives CDR1 SGHRS, CDR2 YFSETQ. Trimming removed 0 bases from V and 2 bases from J, with 11 bases in between. The CDR3 is 15 amino acids. Measured with immunoSEQ multiplex PCR; TCRdb has only the in-frame clones, and not every one. The table shows over 250,000 clones, with roughly 87% occurring only once. The clonotype was recovered from a woman in her 30s in good health and CMV-seropositive. The rearrangement links TRBV5-1 to TRBJ1-2; D uncertain. The sample was PBMCs. The CDR3, as DNA: TGCGCCAGCAGCTTGGCCTTAGGCCTCAACTATGGCTACACCTTC. This sequence encodes CASSLALGLNYGYTF.